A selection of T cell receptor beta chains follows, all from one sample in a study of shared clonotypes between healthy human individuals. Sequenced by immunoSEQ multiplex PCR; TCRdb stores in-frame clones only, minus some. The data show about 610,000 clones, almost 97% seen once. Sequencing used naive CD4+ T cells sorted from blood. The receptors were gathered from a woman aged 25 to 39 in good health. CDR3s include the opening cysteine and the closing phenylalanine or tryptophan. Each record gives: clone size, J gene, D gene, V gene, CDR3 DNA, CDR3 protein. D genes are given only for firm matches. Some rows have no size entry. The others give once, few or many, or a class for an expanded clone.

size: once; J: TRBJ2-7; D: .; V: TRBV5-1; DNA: TGCGCCAGCAGCTTGATTGGGCGGGAGCAGTACTTC; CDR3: CASSLIGREQYF
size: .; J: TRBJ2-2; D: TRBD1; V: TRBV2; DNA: TGTGCCAGCAGTGCCACAGGGGTTAGCACCGGGGAGCTGTTTTTT; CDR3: CASSATGVSTGELFF
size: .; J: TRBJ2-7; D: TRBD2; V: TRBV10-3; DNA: TGTGCCATCAACCCGAGGGGAGGGCCGGGTTTCGAGCAGTACTTC; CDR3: CAINPRGGPGFEQYF
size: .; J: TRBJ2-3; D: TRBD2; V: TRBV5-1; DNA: TGCGCCAGCAGTTGGGGACTAGCGGGAACAGATACGCAGTATTTT; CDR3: CASSWGLAGTDTQYF
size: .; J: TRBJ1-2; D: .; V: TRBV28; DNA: TGTGCCAGCAGTCTCTCTGGAGGTGGCTACACCTTC; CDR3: CASSLSGGGYTF
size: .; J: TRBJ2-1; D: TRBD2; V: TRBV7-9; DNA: TGTGCCAGCAGCTTAAACAGCGGGAGTAGCTACAATGAGCAGTTCTTC; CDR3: CASSLNSGSSYNEQFF
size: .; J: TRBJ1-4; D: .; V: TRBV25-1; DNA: TGTGCCAGCAACGGACAGCTTAATGAAAAACTGTTTTTT; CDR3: CASNGQLNEKLFF
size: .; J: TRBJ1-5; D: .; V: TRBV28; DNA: TGTGCCAGCAGGTTAAGCAATCAGCCCCAGCATTTT; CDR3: CASRLSNQPQHF
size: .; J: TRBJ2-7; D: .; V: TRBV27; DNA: TGTGCCAGCAGTAGCGTCGGGACTCGCAGATCCTACGAGCAGTACTTC; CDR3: CASSSVGTRRSYEQYF
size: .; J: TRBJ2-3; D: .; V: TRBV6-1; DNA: TGTGCCAGCAGTGAAGATCTCCGGGGCCACACAGATACGCAGTATTTT; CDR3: CASSEDLRGHTDTQYF
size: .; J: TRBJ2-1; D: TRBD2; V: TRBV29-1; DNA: TGCAGCGTCTTAGCGGGAGGGTCGGGCAATGAGCAGTTCTTC; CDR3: CSVLAGGSGNEQFF
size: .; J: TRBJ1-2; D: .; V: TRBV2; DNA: TGTGCCAGCAGAGACAGGCCTCGGGAGAGGTATGGCTACACCTTC; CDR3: CASRDRPRERYGYTF
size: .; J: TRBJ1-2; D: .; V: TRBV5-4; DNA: TGTGCCAGCAGCTCCTTAGAATCCGGCGGCTACACCTTC; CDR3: CASSSLESGGYTF
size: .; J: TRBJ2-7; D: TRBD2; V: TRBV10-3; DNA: TGTGCCATCAGTGTTCAGGCGCTAGCGGAGGAGCAGTACTTC; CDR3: CAISVQALAEEQYF
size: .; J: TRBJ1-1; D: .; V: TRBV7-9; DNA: TGTGCCAGCAGCTTAGAGGCGAACATGAACACTGAAGCTTTCTTT; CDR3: CASSLEANMNTEAFF
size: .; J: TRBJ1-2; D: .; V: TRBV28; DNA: TGTGCCAGCAGTTTCCCTTTGCGGGCAGCTAACTATGGCTACACCTTC; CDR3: CASSFPLRAANYGYTF
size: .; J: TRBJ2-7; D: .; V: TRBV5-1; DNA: TGCGCCAGCAGCTTCAGGGACGGACGGGGAACCTACGAGCAGTACTTC; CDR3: CASSFRDGRGTYEQYF
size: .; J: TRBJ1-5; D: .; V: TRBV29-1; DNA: TGCAGCGTTAAAACGGGGGTTGATCAGCCCCAGCATTTT; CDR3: CSVKTGVDQPQHF
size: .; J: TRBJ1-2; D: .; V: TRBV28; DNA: TGTGCCAGCAGTTTAATGGCCCTTGGTGGCTACACCTTC; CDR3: CASSLMALGGYTF
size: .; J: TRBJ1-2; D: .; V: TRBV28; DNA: TGTGCCACCGTAGGGTATCATGGCTACACCTTC; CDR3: CATVGYHGYTF
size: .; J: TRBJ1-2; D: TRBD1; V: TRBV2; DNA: TGTGCCAGCAGTAGGGACAGCAACTATGGCTACACCTTC; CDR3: CASSRDSNYGYTF
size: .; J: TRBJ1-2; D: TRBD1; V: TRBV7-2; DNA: TGTGCCAGCAGCCTGGACAGGGGGCTCGGCTACACCTTC; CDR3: CASSLDRGLGYTF
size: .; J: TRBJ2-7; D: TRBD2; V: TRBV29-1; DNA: TGCAGCGTTGAGCACCGACTAGCGGGAAAGGGTTACGAGCAGTACTTC; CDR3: CSVEHRLAGKGYEQYF
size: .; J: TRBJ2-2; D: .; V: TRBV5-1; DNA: TGCGCCAGCAGCTTGTTGGGGGAGAACACCGGGGAGCTGTTTTTT; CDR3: CASSLLGENTGELFF
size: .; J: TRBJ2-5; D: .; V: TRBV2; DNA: TGTGCCAGCATTCGGACAGAAGAGACCCAGTACTTC; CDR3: CASIRTEETQYF
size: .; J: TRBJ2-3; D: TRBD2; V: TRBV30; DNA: TGTGCCTGGAGGGACCGAGGGAGGGATACTTATACGCAGTATTTT; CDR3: CAWRDRGRDTYTQYF
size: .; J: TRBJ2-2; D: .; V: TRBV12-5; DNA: TGTGCTAGTGGTGACTCCAACACCGGGGAGCTGTTTTTT; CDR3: CASGDSNTGELFF
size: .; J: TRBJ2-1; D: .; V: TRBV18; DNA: TGTGCCAGCTCACCACGGGACAACACCAACAATGAGCAGTTCTTC; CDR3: CASSPRDNTNNEQFF
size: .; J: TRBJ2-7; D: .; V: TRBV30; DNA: TGTGCCTGGAGTATGACAGCCGTTATCGGCGAGCAGTACTTC; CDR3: CAWSMTAVIGEQYF
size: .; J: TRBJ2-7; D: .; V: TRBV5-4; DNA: TGTGCCAGCAGCGAAAGACACCAGGCCTACGAGCAGTACTTC; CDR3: CASSERHQAYEQYF
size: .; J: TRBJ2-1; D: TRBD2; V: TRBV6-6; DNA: TGTGCCAGCAGTTACGAAGGACTAGCGGGATTGGGGCAGTTCTTC; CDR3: CASSYEGLAGLGQFF
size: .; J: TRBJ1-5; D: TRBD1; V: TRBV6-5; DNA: TGTGCCAGCAGTTACGGGACAGGGGGCCAGCCCCAGCATTTT; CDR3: CASSYGTGGQPQHF
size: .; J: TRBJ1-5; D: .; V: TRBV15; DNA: TGTGCCACCAGCACTTACAATCAGCCCCAGCATTTT; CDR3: CATSTYNQPQHF
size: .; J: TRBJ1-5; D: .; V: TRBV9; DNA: TGTGTCAGCAGCAGAGACAGTTATAGCAATCAGCCCCAGCATTTT; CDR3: CVSSRDSYSNQPQHF
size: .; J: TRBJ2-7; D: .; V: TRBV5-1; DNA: TGCGCCAGCAGCACCCTGGGGGGCACCTACGAGCAGTACTTC; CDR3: CASSTLGGTYEQYF
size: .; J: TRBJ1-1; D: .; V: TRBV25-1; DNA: TGTGCCAGTACCACCCTTGGGGAGGGGAACACTGAAGCTTTCTTT; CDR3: CASTTLGEGNTEAFF
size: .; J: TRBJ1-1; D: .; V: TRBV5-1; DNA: TGCGCCAGCGGGGGGGGGCCCACTGAAGCTTTCTTT; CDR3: CASGGGPTEAFF
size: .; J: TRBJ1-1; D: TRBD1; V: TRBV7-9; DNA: TGTGCCACCGGAGTGGACAGGGGTTCTGAAGCTTTCTTT; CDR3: CATGVDRGSEAFF
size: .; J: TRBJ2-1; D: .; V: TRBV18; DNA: TGTGCCAGCTCACCACCTGTTAGGGCCAATTTCTTTTCCTACAATGAGCAGTTCTTC; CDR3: CASSPPVRANFFSYNEQFF
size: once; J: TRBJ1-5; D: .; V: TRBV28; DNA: TGTGCCGGCAGCCCCTTCGGACGGGGCAATCAGCCCCAGCATTTT; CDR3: CAGSPFGRGNQPQHF
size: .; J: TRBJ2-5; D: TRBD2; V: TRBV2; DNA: TGTGCCAGCAGTCGGACTAGAGAGACCCAGTACTTC; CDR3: CASSRTRETQYF
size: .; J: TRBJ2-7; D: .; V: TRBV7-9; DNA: TGTGCCAGCAGCTTAGCGACCCTGGGCTCCTACGAGCAGTACTTC; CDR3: CASSLATLGSYEQYF
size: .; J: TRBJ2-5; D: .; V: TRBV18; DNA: TGTGCCAGCTCACCCCAGACCGAGGGGACCCAGTACTTC; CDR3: CASSPQTEGTQYF
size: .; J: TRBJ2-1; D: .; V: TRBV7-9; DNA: TGTGCCAGCAGCTTAGAGGGGAGGTACAATGAGCAGTTCTTC; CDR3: CASSLEGRYNEQFF
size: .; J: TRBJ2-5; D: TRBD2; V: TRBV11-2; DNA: TGTGCCAGCAGCGTAGAGGCGCGTTGGCGCGGGAGGGCGGGTCGGGAGACCCAGTACTTC; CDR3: CASSVEARWRGRAGRETQYF
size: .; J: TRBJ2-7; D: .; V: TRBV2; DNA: TGTGCCAGCAGCGGACAGATCTACGAGCAGTACTTC; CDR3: CASSGQIYEQYF
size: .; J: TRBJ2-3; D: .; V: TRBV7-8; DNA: TGTGCCAGCAGCTATGGGACACCGCGCACAGATACGCAGTATTTT; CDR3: CASSYGTPRTDTQYF
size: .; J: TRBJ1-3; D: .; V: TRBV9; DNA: TGTGCCAGCAGCTCGAGGATATCGGACGGCCTCTCTGGAAACACCATATATTTT; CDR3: CASSSRISDGLSGNTIYF